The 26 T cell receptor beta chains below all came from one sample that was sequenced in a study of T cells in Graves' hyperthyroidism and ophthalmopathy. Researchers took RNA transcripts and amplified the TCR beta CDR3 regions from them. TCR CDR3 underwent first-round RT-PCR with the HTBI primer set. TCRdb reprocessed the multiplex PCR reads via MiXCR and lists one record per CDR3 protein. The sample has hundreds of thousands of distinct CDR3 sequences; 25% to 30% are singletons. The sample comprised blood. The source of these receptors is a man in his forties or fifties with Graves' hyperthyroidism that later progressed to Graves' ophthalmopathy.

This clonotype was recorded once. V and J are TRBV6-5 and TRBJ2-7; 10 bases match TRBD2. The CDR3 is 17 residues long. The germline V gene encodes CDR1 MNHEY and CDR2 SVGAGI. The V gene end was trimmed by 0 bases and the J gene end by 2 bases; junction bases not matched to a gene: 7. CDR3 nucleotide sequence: TGTGCCAGCAGTTACTCCTCCGGACTAGCGGATACCTACGAGCAGTACTTC. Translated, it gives CASSYSSGLADTYEQYF.

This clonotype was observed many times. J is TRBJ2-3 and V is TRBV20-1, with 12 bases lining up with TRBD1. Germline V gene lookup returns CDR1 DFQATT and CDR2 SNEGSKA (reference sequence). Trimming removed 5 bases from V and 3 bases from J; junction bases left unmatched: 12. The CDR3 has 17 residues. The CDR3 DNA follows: TGCAGTGCTGTACCGATCCGGGACAGGGGGCTGACAGATACGCAGTATTTT. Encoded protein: CSAVPIRDRGLTDTQYF.

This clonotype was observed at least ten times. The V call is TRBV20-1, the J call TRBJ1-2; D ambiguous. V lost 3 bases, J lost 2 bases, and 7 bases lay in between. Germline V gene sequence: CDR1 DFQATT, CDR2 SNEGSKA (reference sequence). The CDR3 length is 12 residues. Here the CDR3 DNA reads TGCAGTGCTAGCAGTTTAAACTATGGCTACACCTTC. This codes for CSASSLNYGYTF.

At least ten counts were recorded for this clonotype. The CDR3 sequence is CASSWTGNSNQPQHF. Here the CDR3 DNA reads TGTGCCAGCAGCTGGACAGGTAATAGCAATCAGCCCCAGCATTTT. The V call is TRBV7-9, the J call TRBJ1-5, with TRBD1 identical over 7 bases. The length of the CDR3 is 15 residues. Trimming took 4 bases from V and 0 from J; bases not matched to a gene: 3. Germline-derived CDR1 and CDR2 are SEHNR and FQNEAQ (reference sequence).

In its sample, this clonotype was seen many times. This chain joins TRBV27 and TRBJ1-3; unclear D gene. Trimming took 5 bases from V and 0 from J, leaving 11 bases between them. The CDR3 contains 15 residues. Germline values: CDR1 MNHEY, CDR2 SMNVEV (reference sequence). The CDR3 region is CASSPYRSSGNTIYF. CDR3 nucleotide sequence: TGTGCCAGCAGTCCCTACCGAAGCTCTGGAAACACCATATATTTT.

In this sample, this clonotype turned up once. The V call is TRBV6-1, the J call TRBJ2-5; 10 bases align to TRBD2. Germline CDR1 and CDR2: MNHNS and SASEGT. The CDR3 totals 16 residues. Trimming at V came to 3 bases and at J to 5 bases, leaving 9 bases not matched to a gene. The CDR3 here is CASSDKRTSGRETQYF. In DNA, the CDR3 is TGTGCCAGCAGTGACAAACGGACTAGCGGAAGGGAGACCCAGTACTTC.

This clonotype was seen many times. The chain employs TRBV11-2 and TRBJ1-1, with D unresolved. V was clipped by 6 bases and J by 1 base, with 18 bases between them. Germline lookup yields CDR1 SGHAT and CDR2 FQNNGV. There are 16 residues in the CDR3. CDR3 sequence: CASRKPKTRPNTEAFF. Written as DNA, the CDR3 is TGTGCCAGCAGAAAACCTAAAACGAGGCCGAACACTGAAGCTTTCTTT.

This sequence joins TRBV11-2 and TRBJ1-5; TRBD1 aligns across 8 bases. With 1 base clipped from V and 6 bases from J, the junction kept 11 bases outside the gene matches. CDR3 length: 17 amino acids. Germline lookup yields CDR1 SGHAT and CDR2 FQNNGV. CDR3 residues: CASSLGVDRGGSQPQHF. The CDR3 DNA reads TGTGCCAGCAGCTTAGGGGTCGACAGGGGCGGGAGTCAGCCCCAGCATTTT.

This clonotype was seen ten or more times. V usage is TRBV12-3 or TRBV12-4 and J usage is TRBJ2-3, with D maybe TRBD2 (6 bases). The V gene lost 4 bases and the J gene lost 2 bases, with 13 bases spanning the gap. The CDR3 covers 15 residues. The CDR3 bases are TGTGCCAGCAGTTCGGAGGGCTCCCCCACAGATACGCAGTATTTT. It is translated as CASSSEGSPTDTQYF.

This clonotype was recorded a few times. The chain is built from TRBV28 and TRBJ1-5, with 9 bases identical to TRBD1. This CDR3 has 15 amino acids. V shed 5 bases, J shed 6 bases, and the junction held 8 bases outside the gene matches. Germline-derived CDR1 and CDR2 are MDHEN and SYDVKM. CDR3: CASSPQGARSQPQHF. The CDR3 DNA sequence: TGTGCCAGCAGTCCACAGGGGGCGCGGAGTCAGCCCCAGCATTTT.

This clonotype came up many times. Here the CDR3 DNA reads TGTGCCAGCAGTAAATACCAGGGCAACCAAGAGACCCAGTACTTC. It codes for CASSKYQGNQETQYF. V usage is TRBV12-3 or TRBV12-4 and J usage is TRBJ2-5, with D perhaps TRBD1 (5 bases). V was trimmed by 5 bases and J by 0 bases, leaving 13 bases between them. The CDR3 spans 15 residues.

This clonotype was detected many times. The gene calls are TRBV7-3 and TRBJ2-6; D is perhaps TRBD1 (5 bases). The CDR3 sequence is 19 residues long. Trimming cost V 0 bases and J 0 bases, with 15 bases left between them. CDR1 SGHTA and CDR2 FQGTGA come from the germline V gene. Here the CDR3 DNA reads TGTGCCAGCAGCTTAACTCGCGGACATCCAAACTCTGGGGCCAACGTCCTGACTTTC. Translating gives CASSLTRGHPNSGANVLTF. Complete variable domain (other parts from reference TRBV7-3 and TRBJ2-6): GAGVSQTPSNKVTEKGKYVELRCDPISGHTALYWYRQSLGQGPEFLIYFQGTGAADDSGLPNDRFFAVRPEGSVSTLKIQRTERGDSAVYLCASSLTRGHPNSGANVLTFGAGSRLTVL.

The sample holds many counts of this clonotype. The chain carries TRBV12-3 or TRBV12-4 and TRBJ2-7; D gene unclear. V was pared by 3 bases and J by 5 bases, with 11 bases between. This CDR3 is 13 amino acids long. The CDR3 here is CASSLTITHEQYF. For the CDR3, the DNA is TGTGCCAGCAGTTTGACAATAACCCACGAGCAGTACTTC.

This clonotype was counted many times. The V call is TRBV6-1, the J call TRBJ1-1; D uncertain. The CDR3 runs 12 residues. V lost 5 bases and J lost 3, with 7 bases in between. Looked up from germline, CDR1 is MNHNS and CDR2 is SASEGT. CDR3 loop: CASSPDYTEAFF. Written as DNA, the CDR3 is TGTGCCAGCAGTCCCGACTACACTGAAGCTTTCTTT.

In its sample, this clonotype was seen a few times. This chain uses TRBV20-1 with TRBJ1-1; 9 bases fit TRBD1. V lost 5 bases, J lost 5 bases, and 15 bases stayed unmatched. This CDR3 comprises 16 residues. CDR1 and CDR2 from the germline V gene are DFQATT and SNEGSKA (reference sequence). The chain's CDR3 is CSAAGTGKWSSTEAFF. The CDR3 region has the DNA TGCAGTGCTGCCGGGACAGGGAAATGGAGTAGTACTGAAGCTTTCTTT.

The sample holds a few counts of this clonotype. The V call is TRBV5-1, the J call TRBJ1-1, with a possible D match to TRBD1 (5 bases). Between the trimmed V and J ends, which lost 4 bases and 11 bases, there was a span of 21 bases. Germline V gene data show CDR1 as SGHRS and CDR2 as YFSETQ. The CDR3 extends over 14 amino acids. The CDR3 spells CASSGARVGPRAFF. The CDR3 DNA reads TGCGCCAGCAGCGGGGCAAGAGTCGGCCCTAGGGCTTTCTTT. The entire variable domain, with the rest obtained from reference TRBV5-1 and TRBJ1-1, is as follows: KAGVTQTPRYLIKTRGQQVTLSCSPISGHRSVSWYQQTPGQGLQFLFEYFSETQRNKGNFPGRFSGRQFSNSRSEMNVSTLELGDSALYLCASSGARVGPRAFFGQGTRLTVV.

Written as DNA, the CDR3 is TGTGCCAGCAGTTACGCCGGACAGGAGTTGATTCAAGCTTTCTTT. This codes for CASSYAGQELIQAFF. This rearrangement joins TRBV6-2 or TRBV6-3 to TRBJ1-1; 7 nucleotides match TRBD1. After removal of 2 bases from V and 9 bases from J, the junction contained 12 bases not matched to a gene. Germline-derived CDR1 and CDR2 are MNHEY and SVGEGT. This CDR3 is 15 amino acids long.

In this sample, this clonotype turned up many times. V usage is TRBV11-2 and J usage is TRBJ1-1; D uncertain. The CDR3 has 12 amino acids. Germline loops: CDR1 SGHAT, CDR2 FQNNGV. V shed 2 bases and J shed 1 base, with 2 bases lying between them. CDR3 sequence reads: CASSLTNTEAFF. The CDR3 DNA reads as TGTGCCAGCAGCTTAACGAACACTGAAGCTTTCTTT.

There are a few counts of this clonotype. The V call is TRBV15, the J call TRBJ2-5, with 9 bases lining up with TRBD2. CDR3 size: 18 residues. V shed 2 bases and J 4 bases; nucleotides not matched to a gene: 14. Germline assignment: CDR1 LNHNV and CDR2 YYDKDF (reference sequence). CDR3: CATSRYQFSGSLGETQYF. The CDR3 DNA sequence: TGTGCCACCAGCAGATACCAATTTAGCGGGAGCTTGGGAGAGACCCAGTACTTC.

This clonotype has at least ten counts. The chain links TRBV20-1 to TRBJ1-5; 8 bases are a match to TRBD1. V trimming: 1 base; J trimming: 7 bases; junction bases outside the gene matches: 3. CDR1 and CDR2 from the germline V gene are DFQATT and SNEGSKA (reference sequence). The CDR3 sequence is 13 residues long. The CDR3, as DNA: TGCAGTGCTAGAGGGACAGGGTGGCAGCCCCAGCATTTT. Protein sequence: CSARGTGWQPQHF.

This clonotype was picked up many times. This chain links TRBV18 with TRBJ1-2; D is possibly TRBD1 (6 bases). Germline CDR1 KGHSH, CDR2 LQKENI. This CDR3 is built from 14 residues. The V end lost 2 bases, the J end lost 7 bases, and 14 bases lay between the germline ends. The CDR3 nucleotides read TGTGCCAGCTCACCATTGGGGGGGGCCAGTGGCTACACCTTC. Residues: CASSPLGGASGYTF.

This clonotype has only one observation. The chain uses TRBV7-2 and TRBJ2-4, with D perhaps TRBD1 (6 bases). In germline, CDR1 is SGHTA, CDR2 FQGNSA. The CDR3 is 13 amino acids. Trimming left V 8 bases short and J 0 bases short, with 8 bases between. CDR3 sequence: CASGQKAKNIQYF. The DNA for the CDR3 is TGTGCCAGCGGACAGAAAGCCAAAAACATTCAGTACTTC.

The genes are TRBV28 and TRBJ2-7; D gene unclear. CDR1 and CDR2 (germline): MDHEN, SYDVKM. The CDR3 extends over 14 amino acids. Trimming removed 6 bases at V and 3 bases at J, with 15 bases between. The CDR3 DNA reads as TGTGCCAGCAGCCCAAACGAATCCCTCTACGAGCAGTACTTC. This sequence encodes CASSPNESLYEQYF.

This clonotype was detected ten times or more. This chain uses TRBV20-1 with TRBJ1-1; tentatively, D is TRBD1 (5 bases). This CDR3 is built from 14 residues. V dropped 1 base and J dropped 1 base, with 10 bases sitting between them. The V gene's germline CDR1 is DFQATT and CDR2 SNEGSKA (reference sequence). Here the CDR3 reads CSARVQGGNTEAFF. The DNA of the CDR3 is TGCAGTGCTAGAGTCCAGGGCGGGAACACTGAAGCTTTCTTT.

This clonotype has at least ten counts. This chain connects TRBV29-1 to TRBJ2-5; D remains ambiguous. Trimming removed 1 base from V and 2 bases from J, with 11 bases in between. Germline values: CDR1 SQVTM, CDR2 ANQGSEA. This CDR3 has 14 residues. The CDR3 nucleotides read TGCAGCGTTGAAGGGACGACCTTTCAAGAGACCCAGTACTTC. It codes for CSVEGTTFQETQYF.

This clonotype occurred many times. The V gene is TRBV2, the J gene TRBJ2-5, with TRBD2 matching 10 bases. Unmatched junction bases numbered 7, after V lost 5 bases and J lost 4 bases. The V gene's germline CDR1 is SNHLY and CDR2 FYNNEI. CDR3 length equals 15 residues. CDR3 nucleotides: TGTGCCAGCAGTACTAGCGGGAATCGGGGAGAGACCCAGTACTTC. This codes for CASSTSGNRGETQYF.